This T cell receptor (beta chain) emerged from a study of a mutant IDH1 vaccine in newly diagnosed glioma. Using immunoSEQ multiplex PCR, the repertoire was profiled, and TCRdb retains in-frame clones only, with some absent. The sample includes some 34,000 clones, over 75% seen only once; the top ten take 4% to 6%. This sample's time point: week 47, end of study. Doses of 300 ug of mutant IDH1 20-mer peptide were given with topical imiquimod. New WHO grade 3 or 4 astrocytomas that were IDH1-mutant and ATRX-lost had been found in donors. With regard to this clone: Antigen specificity is unknown.

The CDR3 sequence is 18 residues long. V trimming: 5 bases; J trimming: 2 bases; junction bases outside the gene matches: 13. Germline V CDR1 and CDR2: SEHNR, FQNEAQ (reference sequence). This material consisted of PBMCs, taken from a glioma patient whose treatment included an IDH1 peptide vaccine. The chain carries TRBV7-9 and TRBJ2-5, with 11 bases identical to TRBD1. This TCR derives from a woman aged 40 to 55 with glioma. CDR3: CASSIQLLRDRGQETQYF. The DNA of the CDR3 is TGTGCCAGCAGCATACAACTACTCCGGGACAGGGGGCAAGAGACCCAGTACTTC.